The clone carrying this T cell receptor (beta chain) was found many times. Its specificity is not known. The record originates from a study of response to subunit inactivated influenza vaccine. Study conclusions and caveats: The authors put forward the suggestion that each seasonal influenza vaccination may bring in only a limited number of new T cells.

TCRdb reprocessed the RT-PCR reads with MiXCR, giving one entry per CDR3 protein. The table lists approximately 500,000 distinct CDR3 sequences, 10% to 15% of them singletons. From germline, CDR1 is MGHRA and CDR2 YSYEKL. The germline V and J ends were trimmed by 0 bases and 7 bases, with 25 bases remaining between them. The CDR3 contains 19 residues. The receptor comes from a man between 45 and 60 years old who received an inactivated influenza vaccine. The chain links TRBV4-1 to TRBJ1-5, with D maybe TRBD1 (6 bases). The material was PBMCs from blood, obtained roughly 46 days after vaccination. CDR3 protein: CASSQDQLLTGGGDQPQHF. The CDR3 coding sequence is TGCGCCAGCAGCCAAGATCAGTTGCTTACCGGAGGGGGTGACCAGCCCCAGCATTTT.